This TCR beta chain was identified in a study of T cells in Graves' hyperthyroidism and ophthalmopathy. This clonotype was recorded many times. Amplification yielded TCR beta CDR3 regions, with RNA transcripts as the source. First-round RT-PCR targeting the TCR CDR3 was performed with the HTBI primer set. TCRdb re-called the multiplex PCR reads with MiXCR, one entry per CDR3 protein. The table has 300,000 to 350,000 distinct CDR3 sequences, over 15% seen once. Germline V lookup: CDR1 MNHEY, CDR2 SVGEGT. CDR3 size: 16 residues. V shed 6 bases and J 5 bases; nucleotides not matched to a gene: 11. Ophthalmopathy patients all had a Clinical Activity Score of at least 3, a NOSPECS grade of at least 4 and disease under 3 months old.

Sequenced sample: blood. The chain recombines TRBV6-2 or TRBV6-3 with TRBJ2-1, with TRBD1 matching over 9 bases. The source of this sequence is a woman in her forties with Graves' ophthalmopathy. CDR3 in amino acids: CASSYHRDREHNEQFF. Written as DNA, the CDR3 is TGTGCCAGCAGCTACCACCGGGACAGGGAGCACAATGAGCAGTTCTTC.